This TCR beta chain was obtained from a study of technical replicates of blood from four donors. This CDR3 is built from 18 residues. Germline V gives CDR1 LGHNA, CDR2 YNFKEQ. Trimming at V came to 1 base and at J to 3 bases, leaving 12 bases not matched to a gene. Only in-frame clones appear in the TCRdb table, and some are missing; sequencing was by immunoSEQ multiplex PCR. The sample shows some 60,000 clones, around 92% of them seen only once. Sequencing was performed on PBMCs. This chain links TRBV4-2 with TRBJ2-1; 7 bases fit TRBD1. The receptor comes from a human donor in good health. Some clones in this sample may be carry-over from other donors' samples. CDR3 residues: CASSQATNPRDSYNEQFF. CDR3 DNA sequence: TGTGCCAGCAGCCAAGCAACGAACCCTAGGGACAGCTACAATGAGCAGTTCTTC.